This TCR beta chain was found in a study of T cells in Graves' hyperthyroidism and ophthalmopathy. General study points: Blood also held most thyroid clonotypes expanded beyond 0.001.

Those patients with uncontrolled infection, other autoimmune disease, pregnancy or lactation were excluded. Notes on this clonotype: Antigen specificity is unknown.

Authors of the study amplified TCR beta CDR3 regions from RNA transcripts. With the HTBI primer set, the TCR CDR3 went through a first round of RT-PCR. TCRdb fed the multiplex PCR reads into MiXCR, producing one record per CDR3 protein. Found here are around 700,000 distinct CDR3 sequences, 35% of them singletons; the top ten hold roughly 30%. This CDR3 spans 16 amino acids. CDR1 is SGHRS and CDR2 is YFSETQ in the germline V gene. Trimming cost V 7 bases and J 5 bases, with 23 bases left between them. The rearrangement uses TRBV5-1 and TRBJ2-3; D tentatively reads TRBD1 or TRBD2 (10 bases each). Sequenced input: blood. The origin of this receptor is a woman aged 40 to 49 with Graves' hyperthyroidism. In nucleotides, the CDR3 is TGCGCCAGCTCCACTAGCGGGACAGGGGTAGTAGATACGCAGTATTTT. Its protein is CASSTSGTGVVDTQYF.